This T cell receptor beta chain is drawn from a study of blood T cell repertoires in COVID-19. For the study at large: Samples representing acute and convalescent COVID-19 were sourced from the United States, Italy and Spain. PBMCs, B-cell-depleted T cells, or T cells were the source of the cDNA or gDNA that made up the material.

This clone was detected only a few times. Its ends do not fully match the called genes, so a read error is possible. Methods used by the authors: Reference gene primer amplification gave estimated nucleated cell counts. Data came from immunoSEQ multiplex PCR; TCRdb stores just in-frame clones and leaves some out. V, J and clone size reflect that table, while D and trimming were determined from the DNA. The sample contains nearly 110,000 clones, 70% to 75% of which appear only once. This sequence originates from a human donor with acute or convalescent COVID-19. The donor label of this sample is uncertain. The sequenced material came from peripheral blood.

CDR3 coding DNA: TGTGCCAGCGGTGACAGACTTATGAACACTGAAGCTTTCTTT. Its protein product is CASGDRLMNTEAFF. The chain has TRBV2 and TRBJ1-1; D perhaps matches TRBD1 (5 bases). The CDR3 extends over 14 amino acids. The V gene's germline CDR1 is SNHLY and CDR2 FYNNEI.